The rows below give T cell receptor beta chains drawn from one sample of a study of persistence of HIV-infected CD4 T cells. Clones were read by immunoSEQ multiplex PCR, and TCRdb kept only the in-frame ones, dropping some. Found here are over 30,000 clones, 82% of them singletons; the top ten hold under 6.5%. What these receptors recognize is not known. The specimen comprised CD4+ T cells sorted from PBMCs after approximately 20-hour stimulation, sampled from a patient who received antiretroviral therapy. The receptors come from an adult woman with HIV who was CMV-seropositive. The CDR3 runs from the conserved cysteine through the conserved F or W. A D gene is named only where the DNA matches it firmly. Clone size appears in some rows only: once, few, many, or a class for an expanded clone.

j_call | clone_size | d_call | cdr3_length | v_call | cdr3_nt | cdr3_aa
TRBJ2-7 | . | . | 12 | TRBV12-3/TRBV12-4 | TGTGCCAGCAGTTTTGCCACCTACGAGCAGTACTTC | CASSFATYEQYF
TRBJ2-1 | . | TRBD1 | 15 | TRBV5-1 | TGCGCCAGCCGCGCTCGTACAGGGGTGTCCAATGAGCAGTTCTTC | CASRARTGVSNEQFF
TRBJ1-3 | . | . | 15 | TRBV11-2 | TGTGCCAGCAGCACCGCAGGCGCCTCTGGAAACACCATATATTTT | CASSTAGASGNTIYF
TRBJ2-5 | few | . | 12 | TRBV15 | TGTGCCACCAGCAGAGAAAGAGAGACCCAGTACTTC | CATSRERETQYF
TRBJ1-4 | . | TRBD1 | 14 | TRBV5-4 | TGTGCCAGCAGCCACCAACAGGGGGATGAAAAACTGTTTTTT | CASSHQQGDEKLFF
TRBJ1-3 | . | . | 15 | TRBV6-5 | TGTGCCAGCAAGGTACAGGCAGGGTTTGGAAACACCATATATTTT | CASKVQAGFGNTIYF
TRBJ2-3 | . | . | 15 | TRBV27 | TGTGCCAGCAGTTTAGGCAGCGGAAGCACAGATACGCAGTATTTT | CASSLGSGSTDTQYF
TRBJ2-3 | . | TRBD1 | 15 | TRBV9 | TGTGCCAGCAGCGCCAGGGACAGCCCCACAGATACGCAGTATTTT | CASSARDSPTDTQYF
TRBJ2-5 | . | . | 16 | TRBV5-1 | TGCGCCAGCAGCTTGGGCTCCTCGAGAGGGAGAGAGACCCAGTACTTC | CASSLGSSRGRETQYF
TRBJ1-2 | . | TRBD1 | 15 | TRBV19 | TGTGCCAGTAGAAGAGGGGACAGACCCAGTTATGGCTACACCTTC | CASRRGDRPSYGYTF
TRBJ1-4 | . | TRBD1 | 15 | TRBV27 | TGTGCCAGCAGTCCTCAGGGGGCTACTAATGAAAAACTGTTTTTT | CASSPQGATNEKLFF
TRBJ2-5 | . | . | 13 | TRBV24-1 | TGTGCCACCGGTGATGGGGCCAGAGAGACCCAGTACTTC | CATGDGARETQYF
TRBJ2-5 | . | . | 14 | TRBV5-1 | TGCGCCAGCAGCTTGGGGACGGCGCAAGAGACCCAGTACTTC | CASSLGTAQETQYF
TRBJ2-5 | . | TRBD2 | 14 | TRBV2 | TGTGCCAGCAGGGAAACGGGGGGGAGGGAGACCCAGTACTTC | CASRETGGRETQYF
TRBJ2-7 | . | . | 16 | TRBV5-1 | TGCGCCAGCAGCTTGGCCGGGGTGATCGCGGGGAACGAGCAGTACTTC | CASSLAGVIAGNEQYF
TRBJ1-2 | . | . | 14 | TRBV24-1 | TGTGCCACCAGTGGGGCCCTTGGGGACTATGGCTACACCTTC | CATSGALGDYGYTF
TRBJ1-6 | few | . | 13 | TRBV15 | TGTGCCACCAGCTCCTCGACTTCTTCACCCCTCCACTTT | CATSSSTSSPLHF
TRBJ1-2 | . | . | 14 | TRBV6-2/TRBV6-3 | TGTGCCAGCAGTTATGCGGGGGCGAGCTATGGCTACACCTTC | CASSYAGASYGYTF
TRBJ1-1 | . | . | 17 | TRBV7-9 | TGTGCCAGCAGCCTCCCCATACAGGGCCCCAGGGCCGCTGAAGCTTTCTTT | CASSLPIQGPRAAEAFF
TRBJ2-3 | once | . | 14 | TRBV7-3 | TGTGCCAGCAGCTTAAACGGGAGAACAGATACGCAGTATTTT | CASSLNGRTDTQYF
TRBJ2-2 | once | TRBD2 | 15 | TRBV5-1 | TGCGCCAGCAGCTCCGTTGGGGAGGGAACCGGGGAGCTGTTTTTT | CASSSVGEGTGELFF
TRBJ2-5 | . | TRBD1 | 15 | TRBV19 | TGTGCCAGTAGTAACGGACAGGGGGCTTTCGAGACCCAGTACTTC | CASSNGQGAFETQYF
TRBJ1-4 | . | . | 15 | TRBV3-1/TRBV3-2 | TGTGCCAGCAGCCAAGGGGGCAATACTAATGAAAAACTGTTTTTT | CASSQGGNTNEKLFF
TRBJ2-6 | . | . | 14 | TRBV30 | TGTGCCTGGAGTGTAAGGGGCGGGGCCAACGTCCTGACTTTC | CAWSVRGGANVLTF
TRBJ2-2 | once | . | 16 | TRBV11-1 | TGTGCCAGCAGCCCCCCCCGACGGACGAACACCGGGGAGCTGTTTTTT | CASSPPRRTNTGELFF
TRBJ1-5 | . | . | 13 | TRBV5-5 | TGTGCCAGCAGCGAAGGGGGATTTCAGCCCCAGCATTTT | CASSEGGFQPQHF
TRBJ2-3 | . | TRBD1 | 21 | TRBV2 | TGTGCCAGCAGTCTGGACAGGCCCAAGGGATTAGTAACCTTTAACACAGATACGCAGTATTTT | CASSLDRPKGLVTFNTDTQYF